This entry concerns a single TCR beta chain. The PCR made use of 60 Vbeta and 13 Jbeta primers. Some clones are missing from TCRdb's copy, which holds only in-frame ones; the method was immunoSEQ multiplex PCR. Among about 180,000 clones listed, 77% were seen once. This specimen belongs to a study of cytomegalovirus exposure and HLA in healthy donors. CDR1 is SGDLS and CDR2 is YYNGEE in the germline V gene. CDR3 length: 12 amino acids. Deletions cut 3 bases from V and 7 bases from J, with 10 bases between. This chain joins TRBV9 and TRBJ1-2; weak D call: TRBD1 (6 bases). This clonotype originated in a man aged 18-30 years in good health and CMV-seronegative. Sequenced material: PBMCs. CDR3 amino acids: CASSARGSGYTF. In nucleotides, the CDR3 is TGTGCCAGCAGCGCTAGGGGGTCTGGCTACACCTTC.